The clone carrying this T cell receptor beta chain appeared once. Only in-frame clones appear in the TCRdb table, and some are missing; sequencing was by immunoSEQ multiplex PCR. The sample includes approximately 76,000 clones, 80% to 90% of them seen just once. This record belongs to a study of blood T cell repertoires in COVID-19. Germline values: CDR1 SGHRS, CDR2 YFSETQ. Trimming took off 3 bases at V and 9 bases at J, with 15 bases between the two ends. The CDR3 sequence is 13 residues long. This TCR derives from a human donor in a cohort sampled during active COVID-19. Sequencing used peripheral blood. This sequence joins TRBV5-1 and TRBJ2-5, with TRBD1 as a possible D gene (5 bases). CDR3 residues: CASSSEGGAAQYF. The CDR3 DNA follows: TGCGCCAGCAGCTCCGAAGGTGGGGCGGCCCAGTACTTC.